The rows below give T cell receptor beta chains drawn from one sample of a study of T-cell reconstitution after alpha-beta-depleted transplantation in children. TCRdb recomputed calls from the PCR reads with MiXCR, one row per CDR3 protein. The sample yields about 440,000 distinct CDR3 sequences, 43% seen once. The sequencing here drew on PBMCs, taken before TCRalphabeta/CD19-depleted stem cell transplant. The receptors were gathered from a girl aged 2 to 10 with aplastic anemia, due to receive a stem cell transplant. The CDR3 runs from the conserved cysteine through the conserved F or W. The D gene is left open where the match is weak. Clone size, where shown, is once, few, many, or a class for clones that have expanded.

>TRBJ2-7|.|TRBV20-1|TRBD2
CSSWGRVPGGPPLYEQYF
TGCAGTTCTTGGGGCCGGGTACCGGGAGGGCCCCCTCTCTACGAGCAGTACTTC
>TRBJ2-7|.|TRBV7-2|TRBD2
CASSWGSGASYEQYF
TGTGCCAGCAGCTGGGGTAGCGGGGCCTCCTACGAGCAGTACTTC
>TRBJ2-7|once|TRBV6-2/TRBV6-3|TRBD2
CASSYSEPGLAGGPYYEQYF
TGTGCCAGCAGTTACTCGGAGCCGGGACTAGCGGGGGGGCCATACTACGAGCAGTACTTC
>TRBJ1-6|.|TRBV28|.
CASSYGPGISPLHF
TGTGCCAGCAGTTACGGCCCTGGGATTTCACCCCTCCACTTT
>TRBJ1-4|.|TRBV6-5|.
CASSYSPDARAKLFF
TGTGCCAGCAGTTACTCGCCCGATGCGAGGGCAAAACTGTTTTTT
>TRBJ1-1|many|TRBV18|.
CASSPLPGLGTEAFF
TGTGCCAGCTCACCTTTGCCGGGGCTCGGCACTGAAGCTTTCTTT
>TRBJ1-2|.|TRBV20-1|.
CSARGGALGGYTF
TGCAGTGCTAGGGGGGGGGCCTTGGGTGGCTACACCTTC
>TRBJ2-1|.|TRBV29-1|TRBD2
CSVLAGVDYNEQFF
TGCAGCGTACTAGCGGGAGTAGACTACAATGAGCAGTTCTTC
>TRBJ2-6|.|TRBV7-6|.
CASSPLAGPTYGANVLTF
TGTGCCAGCAGCCCCCTCGCGGGGCCAACTTATGGGGCCAACGTCCTGACTTTC
>TRBJ2-5|many|TRBV15|.
CATSGGYRAEQETQYF
TGTGCCACCAGCGGGGGATACAGAGCTGAACAAGAGACCCAGTACTTC
>TRBJ2-7|many|TRBV5-6|.
CASSQQGPSTSEQYF
TGTGCCAGCAGCCAACAGGGCCCCTCTACGAGCGAGCAGTACTTC
>TRBJ2-3|.|TRBV19|.
CASSGDHSPSTDTQYF
TGTGCCAGTAGTGGGGACCACTCCCCTAGCACAGATACGCAGTATTTT
>TRBJ2-7|many|TRBV7-3|TRBD2
CASSLYGLAGGPSYEQYF
TGTGCCAGCAGCCTGTACGGTCTAGCGGGAGGGCCTTCCTACGAGCAGTACTTC
>TRBJ2-3|.|TRBV20-1|TRBD2
CSAPRTSGLTDTQYF
TGCAGTGCTCCCAGGACTAGCGGCCTCACAGATACGCAGTATTTT
>TRBJ2-7|few|TRBV5-1|TRBD1
CASSSFPGQQNYEQYF
TGCGCCAGCAGCTCCTTCCCGGGACAGCAGAACTACGAGCAGTACTTC
>TRBJ2-5|.|TRBV20-1|.
CSARDRRGQETQYF
TGCAGTGCTAGAGATCGCAGGGGCCAAGAGACCCAGTACTTC
>TRBJ2-1|.|TRBV10-3|.
CAIRRAGSAYNEQFF
TGTGCCATCAGGCGAGCGGGTTCAGCCTACAATGAGCAGTTCTTC
>TRBJ2-7|few|TRBV10-3|.
CAISDGLSYEQYF
TGTGCCATCAGTGACGGGCTGTCCTACGAGCAGTACTTC
>TRBJ2-7|.|TRBV6-5|TRBD2
CASSSLAATSYEQYF
TGTGCCAGCAGTTCCCTAGCGGCGACCTCCTACGAGCAGTACTTC
>TRBJ1-2|few|TRBV5-1|.
CASSFGDFTNYGYTF
TGCGCCAGCAGCTTTGGAGACTTCACTAACTATGGCTACACCTTC
>TRBJ2-1|few|TRBV27|.
CASSSLPGSNNEQFF
TGTGCCAGCAGTTCCCTACCCGGGTCAAACAATGAGCAGTTCTTC
>TRBJ2-7|many|TRBV3-1|.
CASSHQTSSYEQYF
TGTGCCAGCAGCCATCAGACTAGCTCCTACGAGCAGTACTTC
>TRBJ2-7|many|TRBV4-2|.
CASSQELAYEQYF
TGTGCCAGCAGCCAAGAACTAGCCTACGAGCAGTACTTC
>TRBJ2-3|.|TRBV6-1|.
CASRFRVPGDTQYF
TGTGCCAGCAGATTCCGGGTCCCCGGAGATACGCAGTATTTT
>TRBJ1-5|.|TRBV20-1|.
CSARVRQTNQPQHF
TGCAGTGCTAGAGTAAGACAGACCAATCAGCCCCAGCATTTT
>TRBJ2-1|many|TRBV5-1|.
CASSLQGGVYNEQFF
TGCGCCAGCAGCTTACAGGGTGGGGTTTACAATGAGCAGTTCTTC
>TRBJ2-1|.|TRBV12-3/TRBV12-4|TRBD2
CASASSRLAAYNEQFF
TGTGCCAGCGCATCTAGTCGGCTAGCGGCCTACAATGAGCAGTTCTTC
>TRBJ2-2|.|TRBV9|.
CASSPRFGRRSTGELFF
TGTGCCAGCAGCCCCAGGTTTGGGCGAAGGTCCACCGGGGAGCTGTTTTTT
>TRBJ2-4|.|TRBV12-3/TRBV12-4|.
CASSPLYLDGGNIQYF
TGTGCCAGCAGTCCCTTGTATTTGGACGGCGGAAACATTCAGTACTTC
>TRBJ2-3|.|TRBV20-1|TRBD1
CSARSTGDTDTQYF
TGCAGTGCTAGATCGACAGGGGACACAGATACGCAGTATTTT
>TRBJ2-3|.|TRBV20-1|.
CSARLISADTQYF
TGCAGTGCTAGGCTGATTAGCGCGGATACGCAGTATTTT
>TRBJ2-3|few|TRBV20-1|.
CSARGRTDTQYF
TGCAGTGCTAGAGGGAGGACAGATACGCAGTATTTT
>TRBJ2-3|.|TRBV7-3|.
CASSLPGTSTDTQYF
TGTGCCAGCAGCTTACCAGGGACTAGCACAGATACGCAGTATTTT
>TRBJ2-2|few|TRBV7-6|.
CASSLASRGELFF
TGTGCCAGCAGCTTAGCGTCCCGGGGGGAGCTGTTTTTT
>TRBJ1-1|.|TRBV20-1|.
CSARRQENTEAFF
TGCAGTGCCAGACGGCAGGAGAACACTGAAGCTTTCTTT
>TRBJ1-4|.|TRBV20-1|.
CSAREGTNEKLFF
TGCAGTGCTAGAGAGGGAACTAATGAAAAACTGTTTTTT
>TRBJ1-2|.|TRBV18|.
CASSPLEGMRGYTF
TGTGCCAGCTCACCCCTCGAGGGAATGCGTGGCTACACCTTC
>TRBJ2-7|few|TRBV28|.
CASSLLGRKDEQYF
TGTGCCAGCAGTTTATTGGGCAGGAAAGACGAGCAGTACTTC
>TRBJ2-1|.|TRBV10-3|.
CAISDRINEQFF
TGTGCCATCAGTGATAGGATCAATGAGCAGTTCTTC
>TRBJ1-2|once|TRBV7-2|TRBD1
CASSHRQGASSYGYTF
TGTGCCAGCAGCCACCGACAGGGGGCCAGTTCTTATGGCTACACCTTC
>TRBJ2-7|many|TRBV12-5|.
CASGLGQGTYEQYF
TGTGCTAGTGGTTTGGGTCAGGGAACATACGAGCAGTACTTC
>TRBJ2-5|.|TRBV7-6|.
CASSLGLDETQYF
TGTGCCAGCAGCTTAGGTCTTGACGAGACCCAGTACTTC
>TRBJ2-1|.|TRBV20-1|.
CCALVPASPRDNEQFF
TGCTGTGCTTTGGTCCCAGCGTCGCCACGGGACAATGAGCAGTTCTTC